The T cell receptor (beta chain) described here comes from a study of blood T cell repertoires in COVID-19. About the study: COVID-19 samples from acute and convalescent phases originated in the United States, Italy and Spain. PBMCs, B-cell-depleted T cells, or T cells were the source of the cDNA or gDNA that made up the material.

Under the authors' procedure: Estimation of nucleated cell counts relied on the amplification of reference gene primers. TCRdb keeps only in-frame clones here, not all; method: immunoSEQ multiplex PCR. V and J calls and clone size follow that table, whereas D and trimming were derived from the DNA. The data contain over 150,000 clones, 80% to 90% of them singletons. Trimming cost V 2 bases and J 0 bases, with 11 bases left between them. CDR3 size: 16 residues. Looked up from germline, CDR1 is MNHEY and CDR2 is SVGAGI. The sample was peripheral blood. The source is a man younger than 30 who had recovered from COVID-19. The chain joins TRBV6-5 to TRBJ2-1, with D possibly matching TRBD2 (5 bases). Here the CDR3 reads CASSYAGLSSYNEQFF. The CDR3 nucleotides are TGTGCCAGCAGTTACGCGGGCCTGAGCTCCTACAATGAGCAGTTCTTC.